These 10 T cell receptor beta chains originate from one sample sequenced in a study of cytomegalovirus exposure and HLA in healthy donors (dated by TCRdb to about 2017). Library method: the immunoSEQ multiplex PCR assay. For the multiplex PCR, a mixture combining 60 forward primers for TCR Vbeta segments and 13 reverse primers for TCR Jbeta segments was used. TCRdb stores this immuneACCESS table with in-frame sequences only. Part of the clones is absent; in the studies checked, under half of the shortfall reflects unresolved V genes, and no reason is known for the rest. In this sample the table shows roughly 54,000 clones, around three quarters of which occur a single time. Around 19% of the sample is in the top ten clones. Sequenced: PBMCs. The receptor source for this set is a woman aged 55-75 years in good health and CMV-seropositive.

This clone was counted between two and nine times. This chain connects TRBV14 to TRBJ1-6, with TRBD1 matching over 9 bases. The CDR3 is made up of 15 amino acids. V was clipped by 6 bases and J by 8 bases; unmatched bases: 8. In germline, CDR1 is SGHDN, CDR2 FVKESK. In DNA, the CDR3 is TGTGCCAGCAGTCTTTCCGGGACAGGGTATTCACCCCTCCACTTT. Translating it yields CASSLSGTGYSPLHF.

This rearrangement joins TRBV18 to TRBJ1-2; 8 nucleotides line up with TRBD1. J lost 4 bases, V lost 6 bases, and 10 bases had no gene match. The CDR3 contains 15 residues. Germline V gene lookup returns CDR1 KGHSH and CDR2 LQKENI. The CDR3 here is CASSPLTGVFYGYTF. CDR3 in DNA: TGTGCCAGCTCTCCCCTGACAGGGGTGTTCTATGGCTACACCTTC.

The rearrangement uses TRBV7-7 and TRBJ1-3; 8 bases are shared with TRBD1. The CDR3 length is 14 residues. V shed 6 bases, J shed 2 bases, and the junction held 3 bases outside the gene matches. Germline CDR1 reads SSHAT; CDR2 reads FNYEAQ (reference sequence). The CDR3 sequence is CASSPGGPGNTIYF. In DNA, the CDR3 is TGTGCCAGCAGTCCAGGGGGCCCTGGAAACACCATATATTTT.

The chain is built from TRBV6-1 and TRBJ2-7; D gene ambiguous. Trimming removed 8 bases from V and 1 base from J, with 9 bases in between. CDR3 length equals 12 residues. Germline CDR1 MNHNS, CDR2 SASEGT. CDR3 loop: CASSQLSYEQYF. CDR3 coding DNA: TGTGCCAGCTCCCAATTGTCCTACGAGCAGTACTTC.

The rearrangement links TRBV7-8 to TRBJ2-2; 12 bases match TRBD2. The CDR3 loop spans 18 amino acids. The trim removed 5 bases at V and 4 bases at J, leaving 11 bases unmatched. Per germline, CDR1 SGHVS and CDR2 FQNEAQ. In nucleotides, the CDR3 is TGTGCCAGCAGCCCTACACGACTAGCGGGGGTGGGCACCGGGGAGCTGTTTTTT. This translates into CASSPTRLAGVGTGELFF.

The rearrangement uses TRBV21-1 and TRBJ1-5; the table's D gene call, TRBD1, was not cross checked with the DNA. TRBV21-1 is flagged as a pseudogene. This CDR3 has 17 amino acids. The CDR3 DNA reads TGTGCCAGCAGCCGGGACAGGGGCTTACGTAGCAATCAGCCCCAGCATTTT. It codes for CASSRDRGLRSNQPQHF.

The rearrangement uses TRBV27 and TRBJ1-2, with TRBD1 matching 7 bases. J was trimmed by 7 bases and V by 0 bases; bases with no gene match: 11. The length of the CDR3 is 16 residues. CDR1 is MNHEY and CDR2 is SMNVEV in the germline V gene (reference sequence). CDR3: CASSLSGAGGPIGYTF. The CDR3 nucleotides read TGTGCCAGCAGTTTATCGGGCGCAGGGGGGCCTATTGGCTACACCTTC.

The table lists this clone with a count of one. The genes are TRBV7-6 and TRBJ2-5, with 9 bases that match TRBD2. Germline assignment: CDR1 SGHVS and CDR2 FNYEAQ. There are 18 residues in the CDR3. J gave up 2 bases and V 5 bases, and 15 bases lay outside the gene matches. The CDR3 DNA sequence: TGTGCCAGCAGCCTTGGGGTAGCGGGGGCCAGGTGGCAAGAGACCCAGTACTTC. Its protein product is CASSLGVAGARWQETQYF.

This rearrangement joins TRBV21-1 to TRBJ1-1; the table calls TRBD1, which could not be checked here. TRBV21-1 is a documented pseudogene. The length of the CDR3 is 17 residues. Here the CDR3 reads CASSRRQSNPMNTEAFF. As DNA, the CDR3 is TGTGCCAGCAGCAGGCGACAGAGCAACCCTATGAACACTGAAGCTTTCTTT.

Remarks on this clone: The junction departs from germline at one end; a sequencing error may be responsible. This rearrangement joins TRBV7-9 to TRBJ2-1, with a possible D match to TRBD1 (5 bases). From germline, CDR1 is SEHNR and CDR2 FQNEAQ (reference sequence). The CDR3 totals 13 residues. The CDR3 DNA is TGTTCCAGCAGCTTAGGTGGACAAATAGAGCAGTTCTTC. Its translation: CSSSLGGQIEQFF.